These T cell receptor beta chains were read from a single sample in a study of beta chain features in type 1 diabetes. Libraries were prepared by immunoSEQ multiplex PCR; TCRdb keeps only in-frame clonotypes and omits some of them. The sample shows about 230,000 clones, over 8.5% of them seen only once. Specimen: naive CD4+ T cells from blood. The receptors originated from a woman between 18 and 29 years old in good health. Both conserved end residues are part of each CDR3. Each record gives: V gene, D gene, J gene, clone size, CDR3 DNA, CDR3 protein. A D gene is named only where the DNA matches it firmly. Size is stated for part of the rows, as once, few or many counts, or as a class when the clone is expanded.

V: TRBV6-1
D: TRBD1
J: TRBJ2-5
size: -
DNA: TGTGCCAGCAGGATAGGGGGCATGGAGACCCAGTACTTC
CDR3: CASRIGGMETQYF

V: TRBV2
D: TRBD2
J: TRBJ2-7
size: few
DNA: TGTGCCAGCAGTCGGCGAACTAGCGGGATAACCGAGCAGTACTTC
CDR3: CASSRRTSGITEQYF

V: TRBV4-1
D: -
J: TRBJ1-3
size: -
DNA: TGCGCCAGCAGGGAGGTCAGGGGACCCTCTGGAAACACCATATATTTT
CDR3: CASREVRGPSGNTIYF

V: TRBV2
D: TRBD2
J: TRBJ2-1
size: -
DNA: TGTGCCAGCAGTGATTTAGCGGGAAGGAATGAGCAGTTCTTC
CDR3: CASSDLAGRNEQFF

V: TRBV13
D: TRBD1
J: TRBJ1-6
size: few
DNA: TGTGCCAGCAGCACAGGACAGGATTCACCCCTCCACTTT
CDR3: CASSTGQDSPLHF

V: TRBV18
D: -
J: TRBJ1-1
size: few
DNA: TGTGCCAGCTCACCCGCGGGAGGGCTGGCCACTGAAGCTTTCTTT
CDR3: CASSPAGGLATEAFF

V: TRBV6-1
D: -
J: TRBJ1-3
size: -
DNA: TGTGCCAGCAGTCCAAATGGAAACACCATATATTTT
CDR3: CASSPNGNTIYF

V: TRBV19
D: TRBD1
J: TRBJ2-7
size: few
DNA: TGTGCCAGTAGTATGGTCTGGGCAGGGGGCTACGAGCAGTACTTC
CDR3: CASSMVWAGGYEQYF

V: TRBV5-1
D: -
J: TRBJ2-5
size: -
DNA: TGCGCCAGCAGCTTGTTCGCGGGGGCGGAGACCCAGTACTTC
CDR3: CASSLFAGAETQYF

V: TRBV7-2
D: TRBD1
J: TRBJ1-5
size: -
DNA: TGTGCCAGCAGCGGTAGGGGGCCCGCCGAGCCCCAGCATTTT
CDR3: CASSGRGPAEPQHF

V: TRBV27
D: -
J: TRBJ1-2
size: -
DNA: TGTGCCAGTGGGGGTCAGGGGAGGGGCTATGGCTACACCTTC
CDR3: CASGGQGRGYGYTF

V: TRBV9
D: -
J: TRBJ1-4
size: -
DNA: TGTGCCAGCAGCGTGGGACCCAAGGGGGGGAGTGAAAAACTGTTTTTT
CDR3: CASSVGPKGGSEKLFF

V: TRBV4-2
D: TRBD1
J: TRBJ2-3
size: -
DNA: TGTGCCAGCAGAGGGACAGCAGATACGCAGTATTTT
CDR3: CASRGTADTQYF

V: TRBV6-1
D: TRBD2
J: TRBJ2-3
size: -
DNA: TGTGCCAGCAACGGACTAGCGGGAGGTGGTACGCAGTATTTT
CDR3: CASNGLAGGGTQYF

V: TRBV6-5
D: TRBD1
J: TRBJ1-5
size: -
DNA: TGTGCCAGCAGTAGGGACAGGGGCAACAATCAGCCCCAGCATTTT
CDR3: CASSRDRGNNQPQHF

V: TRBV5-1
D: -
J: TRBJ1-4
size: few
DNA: TGCGCCAGCAGCTTGTTCCAAGGACAGAATGAAAAACTGTTTTTT
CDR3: CASSLFQGQNEKLFF

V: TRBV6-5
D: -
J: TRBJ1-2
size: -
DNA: TGTGCCAGCAGTAAAACCGCAGGGCGGAATGGCTACACCTTC
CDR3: CASSKTAGRNGYTF

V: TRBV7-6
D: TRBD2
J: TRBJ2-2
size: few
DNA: TGTGCCAGCAGCCCGAGACGGGGGAGGGGCACCGGGGAGCTGTTTTTT
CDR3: CASSPRRGRGTGELFF

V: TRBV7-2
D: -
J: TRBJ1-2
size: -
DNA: TGTGCCAGCAGGCGAGCGTTGGGGGGGGTGAGCGGCTACACCTTC
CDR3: CASRRALGGVSGYTF

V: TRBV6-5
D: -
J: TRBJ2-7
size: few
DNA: TGTGCCAGCAGCAACACGGAGATCTACGAGCAGTACTTC
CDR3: CASSNTEIYEQYF

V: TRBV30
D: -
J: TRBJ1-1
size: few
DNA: TGTGCCTGGAGTGGACAGTTGAACACTGAAGCTTTCTTT
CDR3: CAWSGQLNTEAFF

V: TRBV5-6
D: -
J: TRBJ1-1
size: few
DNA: TGTGCCAGCAGCATACAGAACACTGAAGCTTTCTTT
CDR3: CASSIQNTEAFF